A selection of T cell receptor beta chains follows, all from one sample in a study of technical replicates of blood from several donors. The table came from immunoSEQ multiplex PCR; TCRdb's copy has only in-frame clones and leaves some out. The profile shows approximately 82,000 clones, about nine tenths of them singletons. Material for sequencing was T cells isolated from PBMCs. The receptors stem from a human donor in good health. CDR3s include the opening cysteine and the closing phenylalanine or tryptophan. The D gene is left open where the match is weak. Clone size is given for some rows only: seen once, a few or many times, or a class if the clone is expanded.

v_call: TRBV11-2; j_call: TRBJ2-5; d_call: TRBD2; clone_size: -; cdr3_nt: TGTGCCAGCAGCTGGACTAGCGAGGTGACCCAGTACTTC; cdr3_aa: CASSWTSEVTQYF
v_call: TRBV2; j_call: TRBJ1-1; d_call: TRBD1; clone_size: few; cdr3_nt: TGTGCCAGCAGTGGGGACAGGATGACTGAAGCTTTCTTT; cdr3_aa: CASSGDRMTEAFF
v_call: TRBV5-1; j_call: TRBJ2-2; d_call: TRBD1; clone_size: -; cdr3_nt: TGCGCCAGCAGCCCAGGACAGGGTGATACCGGGGAGCTGTTTTTT; cdr3_aa: CASSPGQGDTGELFF
v_call: TRBV2; j_call: TRBJ1-5; d_call: -; clone_size: -; cdr3_nt: TGTGCCAGCAGGCTAACGGGAGTAGGGAGCCAGCCCCAGCATTTT; cdr3_aa: CASRLTGVGSQPQHF
v_call: TRBV5-1; j_call: TRBJ2-3; d_call: TRBD1; clone_size: -; cdr3_nt: TGCGCCAGCAGCTCAGGGACAGTCAGCGGAGATACGCAGTATTTT; cdr3_aa: CASSSGTVSGDTQYF
v_call: TRBV4-1; j_call: TRBJ1-1; d_call: -; clone_size: -; cdr3_nt: TGCGCCAGCAGCCAAAGTCCGGGGGACACTGAAGCTTTCTTT; cdr3_aa: CASSQSPGDTEAFF
v_call: TRBV7-6; j_call: TRBJ2-3; d_call: TRBD1; clone_size: -; cdr3_nt: TGTGCCAGCAGTAGGACAGGGATCATCGGGGATACGCAGTATTTT; cdr3_aa: CASSRTGIIGDTQYF
v_call: TRBV29-1; j_call: TRBJ2-1; d_call: TRBD2; clone_size: -; cdr3_nt: TGCAGCTTTGGGCGGGAGTCCAATGAGCAGTTCTTC; cdr3_aa: CSFGRESNEQFF
v_call: TRBV4-1; j_call: TRBJ2-1; d_call: TRBD2; clone_size: -; cdr3_nt: TGCGCCAGCAGCCAACCATCAGCGGGGGGGCGATCCAATGAGCAGTTCTTC; cdr3_aa: CASSQPSAGGRSNEQFF
v_call: TRBV7-2; j_call: TRBJ1-5; d_call: -; clone_size: -; cdr3_nt: TGTGCCAGCAGCCCAGCGCCCGACCAGCCCCAGCATTTT; cdr3_aa: CASSPAPDQPQHF
v_call: TRBV7-9; j_call: TRBJ1-1; d_call: -; clone_size: once; cdr3_nt: TGTGCCAGCAGCTTAGGGAGGGCAGCTTTTTACACTGAAGCTTTCTTT; cdr3_aa: CASSLGRAAFYTEAFF
v_call: TRBV28; j_call: TRBJ2-2; d_call: TRBD2; clone_size: -; cdr3_nt: TGTGCCAGCAGACTAGCGGATAACACCGGGGAGCTGTTTTTT; cdr3_aa: CASRLADNTGELFF
v_call: TRBV7-6; j_call: TRBJ1-5; d_call: -; clone_size: -; cdr3_nt: TGTGCCAGCAGCTTAGCGCCGGGGAATCAGCCCCAGCATTTT; cdr3_aa: CASSLAPGNQPQHF